This T cell receptor beta chain was profiled in a study of cytomegalovirus exposure and HLA in healthy donors. Between the trimmed V and J ends, which lost 0 bases and 5 bases, there was a span of 20 bases. The V gene's germline CDR1 is MNHNS and CDR2 SASEGT. The CDR3 extends over 17 amino acids. The PCR made use of 60 Vbeta and 13 Jbeta primers. Sequencing used immunoSEQ multiplex PCR; TCRdb keeps in-frame clones, though not all of them. Seen here are 150,000 to 200,000 clones, just over 75% observed once, and the top ten hold more than 0.8%. The clonotype originates from a woman in her 40s in good health and CMV-seronegative. Sequencing input: PBMCs. The chain links TRBV6-1 to TRBJ2-7; a weak D match, TRBD2 (5 bases). The CDR3 region is CASSEARVPHRWDEQYF. The CDR3 region has the DNA TGTGCCAGCAGTGAAGCGAGGGTGCCGCACCGATGGGACGAGCAGTACTTC.